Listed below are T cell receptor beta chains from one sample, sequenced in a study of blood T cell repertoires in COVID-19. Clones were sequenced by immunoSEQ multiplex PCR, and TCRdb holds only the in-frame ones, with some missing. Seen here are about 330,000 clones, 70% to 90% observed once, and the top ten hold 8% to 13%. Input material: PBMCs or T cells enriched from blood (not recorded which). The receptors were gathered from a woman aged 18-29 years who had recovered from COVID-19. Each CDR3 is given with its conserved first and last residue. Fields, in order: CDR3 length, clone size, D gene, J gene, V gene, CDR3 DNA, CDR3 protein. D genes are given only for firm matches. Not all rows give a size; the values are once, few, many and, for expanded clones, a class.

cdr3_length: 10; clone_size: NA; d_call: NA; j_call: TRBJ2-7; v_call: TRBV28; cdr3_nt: TGTGCCAGCAGTTCGCGGGAGCAGTACTTC; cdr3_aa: CASSSREQYF
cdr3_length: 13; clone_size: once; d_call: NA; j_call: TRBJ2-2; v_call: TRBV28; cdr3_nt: TGTGCCAGCAGTTCCTCCCTTCCCGGGGAGCTGTTTTTT; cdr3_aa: CASSSSLPGELFF
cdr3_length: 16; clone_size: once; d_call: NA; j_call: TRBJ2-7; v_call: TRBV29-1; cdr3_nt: TGCAGCGTTGAAGCCCAACCTAGCTGTCCCCCCTACGAGCAGTACTTC; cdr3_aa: CSVEAQPSCPPYEQYF
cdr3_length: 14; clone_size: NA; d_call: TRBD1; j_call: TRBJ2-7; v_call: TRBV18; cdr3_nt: TGTGCCAGCTCACCCGGGACAGGGGCCTACGAGCAGTACTTC; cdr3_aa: CASSPGTGAYEQYF
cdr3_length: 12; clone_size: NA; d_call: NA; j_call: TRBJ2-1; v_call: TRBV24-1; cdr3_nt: TGTGCCACCAGTGATTCAGCCGGGGAGCAGTTCTTC; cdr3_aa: CATSDSAGEQFF
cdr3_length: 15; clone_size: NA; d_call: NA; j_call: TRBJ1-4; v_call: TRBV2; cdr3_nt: TGTGCCAGCAGTGAAATCGGGGGGTATCCAGAAAAACTGTTTTTT; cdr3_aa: CASSEIGGYPEKLFF
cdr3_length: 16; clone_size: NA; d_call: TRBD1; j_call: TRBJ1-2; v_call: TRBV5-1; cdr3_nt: TGCGCCAGCAGCTTGGCCGGGCCAGGGGGTAACTATGGCTACACCTTC; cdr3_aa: CASSLAGPGGNYGYTF
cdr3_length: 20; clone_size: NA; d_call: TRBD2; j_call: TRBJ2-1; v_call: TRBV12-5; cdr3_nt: TGTGCTAGTGGTTCGGGCGGACTAGCGGGAGCCCCTTTCCGGCGGAATGAGCAGTTCTTC; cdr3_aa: CASGSGGLAGAPFRRNEQFF
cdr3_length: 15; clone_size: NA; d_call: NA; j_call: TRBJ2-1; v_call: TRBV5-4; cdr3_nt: TGTGCCAGCAGCTTGTCAGCTAGCGCCGGCAATGAGCAGTTCTTC; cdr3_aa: CASSLSASAGNEQFF
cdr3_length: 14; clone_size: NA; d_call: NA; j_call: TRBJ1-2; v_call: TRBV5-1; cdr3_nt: TGCGCCAGCAGCCTACAGGGAAACGGGTATGGCTACACCTTC; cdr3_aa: CASSLQGNGYGYTF
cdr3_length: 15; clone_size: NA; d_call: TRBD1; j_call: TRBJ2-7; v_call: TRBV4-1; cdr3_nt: TGCGCCAGCAGCCAGCCGGGACAGGGGAGGCGGGAGCAGTACTTC; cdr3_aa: CASSQPGQGRREQYF
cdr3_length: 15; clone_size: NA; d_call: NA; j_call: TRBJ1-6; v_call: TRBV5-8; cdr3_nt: TGTGCCAGCAGCCCCGGGGGAGGGGTTAATTCACCCCTCCACTTT; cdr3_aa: CASSPGGGVNSPLHF
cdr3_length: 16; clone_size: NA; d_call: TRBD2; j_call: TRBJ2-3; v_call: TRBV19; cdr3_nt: TGTGCCAGTAGTTCAGGTCCGGCGGGGGGCACAGATACGCAGTATTTT; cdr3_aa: CASSSGPAGGTDTQYF
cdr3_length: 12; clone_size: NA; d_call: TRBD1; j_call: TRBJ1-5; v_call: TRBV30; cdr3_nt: TGTGCCTGGGGCAGGGGGGCTCAGCCCCAGCATTTT; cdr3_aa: CAWGRGAQPQHF
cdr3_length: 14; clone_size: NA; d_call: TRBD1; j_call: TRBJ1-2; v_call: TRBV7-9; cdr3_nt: TGTGCCAGCAGCTTGGGGACAGGAATGAGTGGCTACACCTTC; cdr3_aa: CASSLGTGMSGYTF
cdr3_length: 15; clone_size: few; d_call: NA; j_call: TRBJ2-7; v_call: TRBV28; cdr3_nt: TGTGCCAGCAGTTCCCCTAGTGGGGCCAACTACGAGCAGTACTTC; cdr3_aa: CASSSPSGANYEQYF
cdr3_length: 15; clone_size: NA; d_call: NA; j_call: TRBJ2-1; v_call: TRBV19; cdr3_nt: TGTGCCAGTAGTACGGCGGGGATCTCCTACAATGAGCAGTTCTTC; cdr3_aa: CASSTAGISYNEQFF
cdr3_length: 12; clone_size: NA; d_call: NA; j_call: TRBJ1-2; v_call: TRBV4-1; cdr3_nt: TGCGCCAGCAGCCTTACAACGGGGGACTACACCTTC; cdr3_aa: CASSLTTGDYTF
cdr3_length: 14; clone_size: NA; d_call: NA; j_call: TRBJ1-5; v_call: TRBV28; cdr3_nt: TGTGCCAGCAGTTGGGGGGTCGACAATCAGCCCCAGCATTTT; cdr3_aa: CASSWGVDNQPQHF
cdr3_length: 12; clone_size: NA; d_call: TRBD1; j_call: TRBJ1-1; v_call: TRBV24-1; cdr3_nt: TGTGCCACCAGTAGGACAGGGGAGGGGGCTTTCTTT; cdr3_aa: CATSRTGEGAFF
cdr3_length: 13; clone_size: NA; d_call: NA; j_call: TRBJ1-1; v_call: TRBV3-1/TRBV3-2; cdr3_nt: TGTGCCAGCAGCCAAGTAGATGGCACTGAAGCTTTCTTT; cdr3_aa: CASSQVDGTEAFF
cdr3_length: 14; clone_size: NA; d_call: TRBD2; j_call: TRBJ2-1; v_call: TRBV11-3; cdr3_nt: TGTGCCAGCAGCTTCGCGGGAGCGGGCAATGAGCAGTTCTTC; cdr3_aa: CASSFAGAGNEQFF
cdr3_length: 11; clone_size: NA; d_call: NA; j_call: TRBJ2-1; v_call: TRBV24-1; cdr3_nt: TGTGCCACCAGTGATCTCAATGAGCAGTTCTTC; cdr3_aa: CATSDLNEQFF
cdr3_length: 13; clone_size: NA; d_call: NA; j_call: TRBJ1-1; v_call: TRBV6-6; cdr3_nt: TGTGCCAGCCATACTTTAGGGGACACTGAAGCTTTCTTT; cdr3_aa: CASHTLGDTEAFF
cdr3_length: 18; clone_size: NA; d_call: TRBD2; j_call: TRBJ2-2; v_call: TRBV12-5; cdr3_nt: TGTGCTAGTGGTCGGACTAGCGGGGGGGAAGGTGAATACGGGGAGCTGTTTTTT; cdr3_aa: CASGRTSGGEGEYGELFF